A selection of T cell receptor beta chains follows, all from one sample in a study of graft-versus-host responses after intestinal transplantation. Their cognate antigens are unknown. The repertoire was sequenced with immunoSEQ multiplex PCR; TCRdb's copy has only in-frame clones and lacks some. The sample includes about 27,000 clones, roughly 86% seen only once; the top ten take over 0.8%. The specimen comprised unstimulated CD8+ T cells sorted from spleen or lymph node cells, sampled before transplant. The receptor source for this set is a human donor who was the organ donor for an intestinal transplant. The CDR3 runs from the conserved cysteine through the conserved F or W. The D gene is left open where the match is weak. Rows may omit the clone size; those that give it use once, few, many or a size class.

TRBJ1-2	TRBV27	NA	NA	15	TGTGCCAGCAGTTTACGTGGCTGGGGCTCCTATGGCTACACCTTC	CASSLRGWGSYGYTF
TRBJ2-7	TRBV9	TRBD2	NA	12	TGTGCCAGCAGCGTAGCTAGCGGTGAGCAGTACTTC	CASSVASGEQYF
TRBJ2-1	TRBV6-1	NA	NA	12	TGTGCCAGCAGTGAACTCTACAATGAGCAGTTCTTC	CASSELYNEQFF
TRBJ1-3	TRBV19	NA	NA	13	TGTGCCAGGGGGCCAGACTCTGGAAACACCATATATTTT	CARGPDSGNTIYF
TRBJ1-2	TRBV21-1	NA	NA	12	TGTGCCAGCAGCAAAGGACACTATGGCTACACCTTC	CASSKGHYGYTF
TRBJ2-7	TRBV4-1	TRBD2	NA	14	TGCGCCAGCAGCCAACTAGCGGGAGGGTACGAGCAGTACTTC	CASSQLAGGYEQYF
TRBJ2-5	TRBV10-3	NA	NA	16	TGTGCCATCAGTGAGACCCCAGGTGGGGGGTCGGAGACCCAGTACTTC	CAISETPGGGSETQYF
TRBJ2-1	TRBV7-8	NA	NA	15	TGTGCCAGCACAATCGGCGGAAGCTCCTACAATGAGCAGTTCTTC	CASTIGGSSYNEQFF
TRBJ2-1	TRBV20-1	NA	NA	11	TGCAGTGCTAGAGAGTACAATGAGCAGTTCTTC	CSAREYNEQFF
TRBJ1-1	TRBV19	NA	NA	13	TGTGCCAGTAGGTTGGGACCGAACACTGAAGCTTTCTTT	CASRLGPNTEAFF
TRBJ1-1	TRBV7-8	NA	NA	11	TGTGCCAGCAGCTTAGGTACTGAAGCTTTCTTT	CASSLGTEAFF
TRBJ1-2	TRBV11-2	NA	once	13	TGTGCCAGCAGCTTCCGGGTATCGGATGGCTACACCTTC	CASSFRVSDGYTF
TRBJ1-1	TRBV6-6	TRBD1	NA	15	TGTGCCAGCAGAAGAGACAGGGGAATGAACACTGAAGCTTTCTTT	CASRRDRGMNTEAFF
TRBJ2-7	TRBV9	TRBD2	few	16	TGTGCCAGCAGCGTAGGGGCGGGGGGAGGCTCCTACGAGCAGTACTTC	CASSVGAGGGSYEQYF
TRBJ1-6	TRBV6-1	TRBD1	NA	14	TGTGCCAGCAGTGAAGCAGGACAGGTTCCACCCCTCCACTTT	CASSEAGQVPPLHF
TRBJ2-5	TRBV7-2	TRBD2	NA	15	TGTGCCAGCAGCCCACTAGCGGGGGGGTCAGAGACCCAGTACTTC	CASSPLAGGSETQYF
TRBJ1-6	TRBV27	NA	once	13	TGTGCCAGCAGTTTCGCAGGGAAGACACCCCTCCACTTT	CASSFAGKTPLHF
TRBJ2-1	TRBV30	NA	NA	17	TGTGCCTGGAGTGTGCAGGGAGATGTGTGGGCCTACAATGAGCAGTTCTTC	CAWSVQGDVWAYNEQFF
TRBJ1-4	TRBV7-9	NA	NA	13	TGTGCCAGCAGGGGGGGTCTTAATGAAAAACTGTTTTTT	CASRGGLNEKLFF
TRBJ1-1	TRBV19	NA	NA	14	TGTGCCAGTAGTATAGAAGGCTTTGGGACTGAAGCTTTCTTT	CASSIEGFGTEAFF
TRBJ1-1	TRBV5-6	TRBD1	NA	17	TGTGCCAGCAGTCCCACTGGACAGGGGATTATGAACACTGAAGCTTTCTTT	CASSPTGQGIMNTEAFF
TRBJ1-4	TRBV5-1	NA	NA	15	TGCGCCAGCAGCTTGGTCCGGGACGCTAATGAAAAACTGTTTTTT	CASSLVRDANEKLFF
TRBJ1-3	TRBV9	NA	NA	12	TGTGCCAGCAGCGGGGGAGGAAACACCATATATTTT	CASSGGGNTIYF
TRBJ2-1	TRBV12-5	TRBD2	NA	14	TGTGCTAGTGGACTTAGCGGGAGGTACAATGAGCAGTTCTTC	CASGLSGRYNEQFF
TRBJ2-7	TRBV30	NA	NA	12	TGTGCCTGGAGCAGTTCGAGGTACGAGCAGTACTTC	CAWSSSRYEQYF
TRBJ2-1	TRBV10-3	TRBD2	NA	15	TGTGCCATCAGTGGGACCGGGACTAGGTACAATGAGCAGTTCTTC	CAISGTGTRYNEQFF
TRBJ2-5	TRBV14	NA	once	15	TGTGCCAGCAGCCAATCGGAGGGGCTAGGAGAGACCCAGTACTTC	CASSQSEGLGETQYF
TRBJ2-7	TRBV5-1	NA	NA	15	TGCGCCAGCACCACCATGCTGGGGGGCCCTTACGAGCAGTACTTC	CASTTMLGGPYEQYF
TRBJ2-5	TRBV7-8	TRBD2	NA	18	TGTGCCAGCAGCGGGACTAGCGGGGGGGCCTATTCGTATGAGACCCAGTACTTC	CASSGTSGGAYSYETQYF
TRBJ2-7	TRBV25-1	NA	NA	11	TGTGCCAGCAGTGCCGACAATCAGCAGTACTTC	CASSADNQQYF
TRBJ2-5	TRBV9	NA	NA	13	TGTGCCAGCAGCGTAGGGACACAAGAGACCCAGTACTTC	CASSVGTQETQYF
TRBJ2-5	TRBV4-1	TRBD2	NA	17	TGCGCCAGCAGCCAGGGACTAGCGGGGGGGCGCCAAGAGACCCAGTACTTC	CASSQGLAGGRQETQYF
TRBJ2-4	TRBV11-2	TRBD2	NA	20	TGTGCCAGCAGCTTAGATCTGAGGACTAGCGGGAGTGTGACCAAAAACATTCAGTACTTC	CASSLDLRTSGSVTKNIQYF
TRBJ2-1	TRBV10-2	TRBD2	once	14	TGCGCCAGCGGAAGGACTAGCGGGAGCAATGAGCAGTTCTTC	CASGRTSGSNEQFF
TRBJ1-4	TRBV10-2	NA	NA	12	TGCGCCAGCAGCCAGCAAACCGAAAAACTGTTTTTT	CASSQQTEKLFF
TRBJ1-1	TRBV13	NA	NA	11	TGTGCCAGCAGCTTAATCTCTGAAGCTTTCTTT	CASSLISEAFF
TRBJ2-1	TRBV6-4	TRBD2	NA	18	TGTGCCAGCAGCACCGATGGGGTCCTAGCGGGGGACTACAATGAGCAGTTCTTC	CASSTDGVLAGDYNEQFF
TRBJ2-3	TRBV7-9	TRBD2	NA	17	TGTGCCAGCAGCGGACTAGCGGGGGGTTCTAGGGTAGATACGCAGTATTTT	CASSGLAGGSRVDTQYF
TRBJ1-2	TRBV5-1	TRBD1	NA	14	TGCGCCAGCAGCTTGTCCGGGACAGAAAGTGGCTACACCTTC	CASSLSGTESGYTF
TRBJ1-4	TRBV5-4	NA	NA	14	TGTGCCAGCAGCTCGGGGGGGAACTATGAAAAACTGTTTTTT	CASSSGGNYEKLFF
TRBJ2-5	TRBV4-1	NA	NA	15	TGCGCCAGCAGCCAAAGCTACGGCAGGCCAGAGACCCAGTACTTC	CASSQSYGRPETQYF
TRBJ2-5	TRBV27	TRBD1	NA	14	TGTGCCAGCAGTCCCGGGACAGGGTTGGAGACCCAGTACTTC	CASSPGTGLETQYF
TRBJ1-2	TRBV7-2	TRBD1	NA	16	TGTGCCAGCAGCTTAGCCCTGGACAGGGTTGGGTATGGCTACACCTTC	CASSLALDRVGYGYTF
TRBJ2-1	TRBV18	TRBD2	NA	15	TGTGCCAGCTCATTGGGGACTAGATTTGGCAATGAGCAGTTCTTC	CASSLGTRFGNEQFF
TRBJ2-7	TRBV7-9	NA	NA	16	TGTGCCAGCAGACCCAACGGTGGGGGAAGCTCCTACGAGCAGTACTTC	CASRPNGGGSSYEQYF
TRBJ2-5	TRBV27	TRBD2	NA	17	TGTGCCACAAGAAGACTAGCGGAGGGGTCTGAATGGGAGACCCAGTACTTC	CATRRLAEGSEWETQYF
TRBJ2-3	TRBV5-1	NA	NA	13	TGCGCCAGCAGCTTGAGGTATGGGGATACGCAGTATTTT	CASSLRYGDTQYF
TRBJ2-5	TRBV27	NA	NA	12	TGTGCCAGCAGTTTTACAGGGGAGGCCCAGTACTTC	CASSFTGEAQYF
TRBJ1-3	TRBV4-3	TRBD1	NA	15	TGCGCCAGCAGCCTCCGGGACAGGGCTGGAAACACCATATATTTT	CASSLRDRAGNTIYF
TRBJ2-3	TRBV6-5	TRBD1	NA	14	TGTGCCAGCAGCTCGGGACAGGGGGCAGATACGCAGTATTTT	CASSSGQGADTQYF
TRBJ1-2	TRBV5-5	NA	NA	15	TGTGCCAGCAGCCCACGGGGGACCGCTAACTATGGCTACACCTTC	CASSPRGTANYGYTF
TRBJ2-7	TRBV7-6	TRBD1	NA	14	TGTGCCAGCAGCTTCGGGACAGGGGGTTACGAGCAGTACTTC	CASSFGTGGYEQYF
TRBJ1-1	TRBV7-9	NA	NA	13	TGTGCCAGCAGCCCCGGACACTTCATTGAAGCTTTCTTT	CASSPGHFIEAFF
TRBJ2-5	TRBV5-1	NA	NA	14	TGCGCCAGCAGCTTGGCCGGGGGCCGAGAGACCCAGTACTTC	CASSLAGGRETQYF